The 9 T cell receptor beta chains in this list originate from one sample, sequenced in a study of blood T cell repertoires in COVID-19. Measured with immunoSEQ multiplex PCR; TCRdb has only the in-frame clones, and not every one. This sample carries a few hundred thousand clones, around 88% of them seen once, and the ten largest clones take around 12%. Sequences were obtained from peripheral blood. Receptors were obtained from a woman between 45 and 65 years old with COVID-19, enrolled during active disease.

The J gene is TRBJ1-4, the V gene TRBV24-1; 7 bases fit TRBD1. The CDR3 is 16 amino acids. CDR1 KGHDR and CDR2 SFDVKD come from the germline V gene. V shed 4 bases, J shed 10 bases, and the junction held 14 bases outside the gene matches. CDR3 coding DNA: TGTGCCACCAGTGACCCGAATGCCGGGACAGAGGGAAAACTGTTTTTT. This sequence encodes CATSDPNAGTEGKLFF.

J is TRBJ2-1 and V is TRBV19; maybe TRBD2 (6 bases). Germline CDR1 and CDR2: LNHDA and SQIVND (reference sequence). The ends were cut back, 7 bases at V and 8 bases at J, with 15 bases in the middle. The CDR3 contains 13 residues. In nucleotides, the CDR3 is TGTGCCAGTACTAGACTAGACGGGTATGAGCAGTTCTTC. Translated, it gives CASTRLDGYEQFF. The complete variable domain, with remaining parts taken from reference TRBV19 and TRBJ2-1, reads DGGITQSPKYLFRKEGQNVTLSCEQNLNHDAMYWYRQDPGQGLRLIYYSQIVNDFQKGDIAEGYSVSREKKESFPLTVTSAQKNPTAFYLCASTRLDGYEQFFGPGTRLTVL.

The chain couples TRBV7-8 to TRBJ1-2; 8 bases fit TRBD1. The CDR3 has 18 residues. Germline CDR1 is SGHVS and CDR2 is FQNEAQ. After removal of 2 bases from V and 0 bases from J, the junction contained 11 bases not matched to a gene. CDR3 sequence reads: CASSLSRGLLRPNYGYTF. CDR3 nucleotides: TGTGCCAGCAGCTTATCCAGGGGGCTCTTGAGACCTAACTATGGCTACACCTTC. Filled out from reference TRBV7-8 and TRBJ1-2, the complete variable domain reads GAGVSQSPRYKVAKRGQDVALRCDPISGHVSLFWYQQALGQGPEFLTYFQNEAQLDKSGLPSDRFFAERPEGSVSTLKIQRTQQEDSAVYLCASSLSRGLLRPNYGYTFGSGTRLTVV.

The rearrangement joins TRBV10-2 to TRBJ1-6; TRBD1 matches 9 bases. This CDR3 is 13 amino acids long. Germline trimming cut 6 bases from V and 10 bases from J; bases unmatched to any gene: 4. Germline CDR1 and CDR2: WSHSY and SAAADI. CDR3 amino acids: CASRMGQGSPLHF. The CDR3, as DNA: TGCGCCAGCAGAATGGGACAGGGATCACCCCTCCACTTT.

The CDR3 spells CASSLTGAQPQHF. Written as DNA, the CDR3 is TGTGCCAGCAGCCTTACAGGGGCACAGCCCCAGCATTTT. This chain uses TRBV3-1 (or the pseudogene TRBV3-2) with TRBJ1-5; 7 nucleotides line up with TRBD1. J was trimmed by 7 bases and V by 4 bases; bases with no gene match: 4. In germline, CDR1 is LGHDT, CDR2 YNNKEL (reference sequence). The CDR3 runs to 13 residues.

The rearrangement links TRBV9 to TRBJ2-7, with 7 bases that match TRBD1. Trimming removed 0 bases from V and 6 bases from J; junction bases left unmatched: 9. Germline assignment: CDR1 SGDLS and CDR2 YYNGEE. The CDR3 runs to 15 residues. This CDR3 is CASSVGGTVPSEQYF. CDR3 nucleotide sequence: TGTGCCAGCAGCGTAGGAGGGACAGTCCCCTCCGAGCAGTACTTC.

The V and J genes are TRBV4-1 and TRBJ1-5; D unclear. From germline, CDR1 is MGHRA and CDR2 YSYEKL. V lost 2 bases to trimming and J lost 1 base, with 15 bases between them. CDR3 size: 17 residues. The CDR3 spells CASSQSVELISNQPQHF. The DNA for the CDR3 is TGCGCCAGCAGCCAATCCGTTGAGCTAATCAGCAATCAGCCCCAGCATTTT.

V usage is TRBV7-8 and J usage is TRBJ1-3; 8 nucleotides match TRBD1. CDR3 size: 19 residues. The ends lost 5 bases at V and 1 base at J; junction bases unmatched: 16. Germline CDR1 SGHVS, CDR2 FQNEAQ. CDR3 protein: CASSTPRDRTGFSGNTIYF. As DNA, the CDR3 is TGTGCCAGCAGCACCCCCCGGGACCGGACAGGGTTTTCTGGAAACACCATATATTTT.

The chain recombines TRBV27 with TRBJ2-1, with 11 bases fitting TRBD2. After removal of 6 bases from V and 4 bases from J, the junction contained 11 bases not matched to a gene. The germline CDR1 and CDR2 sequences are MNHEY and SMNVEV (reference sequence). This CDR3 contains 17 residues. The CDR3 is CASRPSSSGGFYNEQFF. In DNA, the CDR3 is TGTGCCAGCAGACCATCCTCTAGCGGGGGGTTTTACAATGAGCAGTTCTTC.